Detailed here is one T cell receptor (beta chain). It has no known antigen specificity. Within one base of it there is no much larger clone, and no base qualities were kept. The sample originates from a study of CD8+ T cells in alopecia areata (dated by TCRdb to between 2018 and 2020). The study in broad terms: Treated patients were enrolled in an open-label pilot trial of oral tofacitinib, 5 to 10 mg twice daily, for moderate-to-severe alopecia areata. The study used high-throughput TCRbeta sequencing to examine T cell clonal expansion in alopecia areata, in both the C3H/HeJ mouse model and human patients. Clonality in the scalp was compared among normal scalp (n=4), patchy alopecia areata scalp (n=8), and alopecia totalis/universalis scalp (n=8). The RNA source kit depended on sample type: the PAXgene miRNA kit for fixed scalp, the miRNeasy kit for PBMCs, and the RNeasy kit for mouse skin. TCRbeta CDR3 regions were amplified by immunoSEQ multiplex PCR with 35 Vbeta forward and 13 Jbeta reverse primers. On the human side, TCRbeta sequencing was run on scalp tissue and on sorted CD4+ and CD8+ peripheral blood T cells from healthy controls and from alopecia areata patients with either patchy or totalis/universalis disease. Tofacitinib was administered for 6 to 18 months, and 6 months of follow-up off drug were then conducted to assess delayed response and recurrence. Biopsies were taken from tofacitinib-treated patients at baseline and at 4 and 24 weeks of treatment, and a later scalp biopsy was taken in several of the tofacitinib-treated patients.

The time point label here, explained by the study, means: baseline before oral tofacitinib. Peripheral blood and lesional scalp punch biopsies were obtained from patients with alopecia areata. Human scalp biopsies were immediately fixed in PAXgene tissue containers. Overall study outcomes, separate from this receptor: Compared with mice, TCR sequences shared between patients were less clear, possibly partly because of HLA diversity across the patient population. Lesional scalp, especially in alopecia totalis/universalis, showed higher clonality and more expanded CD8+ clones than normal scalp, suggesting antigenic drive. Unlike mouse skin, which is dominated by gammadelta T cells, normal human skin has resident alphabeta T cells that are also sequenced, and this complicates analysis of the scalp TCR repertoire.

Library preparation employed the immunoSEQ multiplex PCR assay. RNA was extracted from all samples and reverse transcribed into cDNA as template for TCR sequencing. First-strand cDNA was synthesized using SuperScript III with a 2:1 mix of oligo-dT and random hexamers. A synthetic immune receptor repertoire was used to assess amplification bias, and residual bias was removed computationally. In the authors' own workflow: Raw reads were preprocessed to remove errors, and CDR3 was defined by IMGT conventions from the conserved cysteine to phenylalanine. To get clonality, Shannon entropy was normalized by log2 of the number of productive unique TCRs and the result was subtracted from 1. CD4 or CD8 identity of scalp clones was inferred by cross-referencing scalp TCRbeta sequences with sorted blood CD4 and CD8 repertoires. Entries here come from immuneACCESS through TCRdb and include only in-frame sequences with V and J called. Some clones fail to appear in such tables; in the studies checked, an unresolved V gene covers under half of the shortfall, and the cause of the remainder is unknown. V and J calls and clone size come straight from that table; D and trimming were deduced from the DNA. Present in this sample are about 7,500 clones, about two thirds of which were seen just once. The top ten constitute over 11% of the sample.

The receptor's source is a human donor with alopecia areata. The specimen comprised skin, sampled at week 0.

The nucleotide sequence reads TGTGCCACCGGCACAGCCGCGAGAACTGAAGCTTTCTTT. Its translation reads: CATGTAARTEAFF. The rearrangement combines TRBV15 with TRBJ1-1, with no reliable assignment of the D segment. From its cysteine to its phenylalanine, the CDR3 spans 13 amino acids. Left in the record is the CDR3 DNA by itself, 39 bases read in frame from the first base. V is shortened by 8 bases, J by 5 bases, and the region joining them spans 15 bases. CDR1 LNHNV and CDR2 YYDKDF were looked up in the germline V gene (reference sequence). Outside the CDR3, residues come from the reference TRBV15 and TRBJ1-1 proteins, so the full variable domain is: DAMVIQNPRYQVTQFGKPVTLSCSQTLNHNVMYWYQQKSSQAPKLLFHYYDKDFNNEADTPDNFQSRRPNTSFCFLDIRSPGLGDTAMYLCATGTAARTEAFFGQGTRLTVV.